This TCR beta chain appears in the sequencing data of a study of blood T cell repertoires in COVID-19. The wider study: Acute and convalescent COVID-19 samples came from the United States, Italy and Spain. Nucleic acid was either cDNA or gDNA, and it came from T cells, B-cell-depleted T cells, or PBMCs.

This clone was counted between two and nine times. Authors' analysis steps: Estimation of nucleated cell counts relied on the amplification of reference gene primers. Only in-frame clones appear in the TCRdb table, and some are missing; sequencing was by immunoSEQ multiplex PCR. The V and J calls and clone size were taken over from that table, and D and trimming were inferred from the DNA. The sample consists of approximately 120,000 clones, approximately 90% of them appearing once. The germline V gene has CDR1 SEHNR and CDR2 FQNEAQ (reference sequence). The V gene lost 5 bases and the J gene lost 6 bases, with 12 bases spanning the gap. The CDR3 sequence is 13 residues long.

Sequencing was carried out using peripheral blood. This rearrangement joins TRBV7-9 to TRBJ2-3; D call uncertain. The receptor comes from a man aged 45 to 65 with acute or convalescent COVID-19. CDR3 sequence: CASSEEAGDTQYF. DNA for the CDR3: TGTGCCAGCAGCGAGGAAGCCGGGGATACGCAGTATTTT.